The 21 T cell receptor beta chains below were found in one sample sequenced in a study of blood T cell repertoires in COVID-19. Generated by immunoSEQ multiplex PCR, the TCRdb table keeps only in-frame clones and is missing some. Found here are under 500,000 clones, 70% to 90% of them singletons; the top ten hold about 2.1%. The sequenced material came from PBMCs or T cells enriched from blood (not recorded which). The receptor set was obtained from a woman between 18 and 29 years old with acute COVID-19.

Points on this clone: At one of its ends the junction is not consistent with the germline gene, which may arise from a read error. The V call is TRBV6-5, the J call TRBJ2-7; perhaps TRBD2 as D (6 bases). The germline CDR1 and CDR2 sequences are MNHEY and SVGAGI. The CDR3 runs to 16 residues. The CDR3 protein is CASTYRSPAWGDEQYF. For the CDR3, the DNA is TGTGCCAGCACTTACAGGAGTCCTGCATGGGGGGACGAGCAGTACTTC.

The chain recombines TRBV27 with TRBJ1-2; tentative D call: TRBD1 (6 bases). Trimming shortened V by 5 bases and J by 4 bases, and 8 bases separated the two germline ends. The germline V gene encodes CDR1 MNHEY and CDR2 SMNVEV (reference sequence). CDR3 length equals 12 residues. CDR3 bases: TGTGCCAGCAGTCTCAGGGGCTATGGCTACACCTTC. Its translation: CASSLRGYGYTF.

The CDR3 loop is CASSYARNTEAFF. Here the CDR3 DNA reads TGTGCCAGCAGTTACGCCAGGAACACTGAAGCTTTCTTT. The chain has TRBV6-5 and TRBJ1-1; D is undetermined. Germline V gene lookup returns CDR1 MNHEY and CDR2 SVGAGI. The CDR3 covers 13 residues. Trimming left V 2 bases short and J 1 base short, with 5 bases between.

The CDR3 loop reads CASSGTGEGYTF. The CDR3 region has the DNA TGTGCCAGCAGCGGGACAGGGGAAGGCTACACCTTC. This sequence joins TRBV13 and TRBJ1-2; 10 bases agree with TRBD1. CDR3 size: 12 residues. Trimming took 5 bases from V and 8 from J; bases not matched to a gene: 2. The V gene's germline CDR1 is PRHDT and CDR2 FYEKMQ (reference sequence). The whole variable domain, remainder taken from reference TRBV13 and TRBJ1-2, is AAGVIQSPRHLIKEKRETATLKCYPIPRHDTVYWYQQGPGQDPQFLISFYEKMQSDKGSIPDRFSAQQFSDYHSELNMSSLELGDSALYFCASSGTGEGYTFGSGTRLTVV.

This chain links TRBV27 with TRBJ2-7; 12 positions match TRBD2. Trimming cost V 4 bases and J 6 bases; bases outside gene matches: 4. Germline CDR1 is MNHEY and CDR2 is SMNVEV (reference sequence). This CDR3 comprises 14 residues. In nucleotides, the CDR3 is TGTGCCAGCAGTTCTCTAGCGGGAGGGGGCGAGCAGTACTTC. Protein sequence: CASSSLAGGGEQYF.

This clone came up once. V is TRBV10-1 and J is TRBJ1-1; D might be TRBD1 (5 bases). From germline, CDR1 is WNHNN and CDR2 SYGVQD (reference sequence). The V end was cut by 3 bases, the J end by 4 bases, with 15 bases between. This CDR3 has 15 residues. The CDR3 nucleotides read TGCGCCAGCAGTGAATCCAGACAGTCAGGCACTGAAGCTTTCTTT. Its protein is CASSESRQSGTEAFF.

The rearrangement joins TRBV2 to TRBJ2-2, with D hard to call. V was pared by 2 bases and J by 4 bases, with 8 bases between. This CDR3 spans 14 amino acids. CDR1 SNHLY and CDR2 FYNNEI come from the germline V gene. The CDR3 sequence: CASSEWSGTGELFF. Written as DNA, the CDR3 is TGTGCCAGCAGTGAATGGTCAGGCACCGGGGAGCTGTTTTTT.

The rearrangement joins TRBV6-6 to TRBJ2-5; possibly TRBD1 for D (7 bases). Trimming took 10 bases from V and 3 from J, leaving 15 bases between them. The CDR3 is 13 residues long. Germline-derived CDR1 and CDR2 are MNHNY and SVGAGI (reference sequence). CDR3 amino acids: CAIGGQGEETQYF. The CDR3 nucleotides are TGTGCCATTGGGGGGCAGGGGGAAGAGACCCAGTACTTC.

The V call is TRBV6-2 or TRBV6-3, the J call TRBJ1-2; no clear D gene. V was trimmed by 2 bases and J by 3 bases, leaving 10 bases between them. The CDR3 has 14 residues. Germline-derived CDR1 and CDR2 are MNHEY and SVGEGT. The CDR3 reads CASSYEQEHYGYTF. DNA of the CDR3: TGTGCCAGCAGTTACGAGCAGGAACACTATGGCTACACCTTC.

This chain connects TRBV5-6 to TRBJ2-7; D ambiguous. This CDR3 contains 12 residues. The V and J ends lost 5 bases and 1 base respectively, with 7 bases between them. Germline assignment: CDR1 SGHDT and CDR2 YYEEEE. In DNA form, the CDR3 reads TGTGCCAGCAGTTCTAGATCCTACGAGCAGTACTTC. Its translation: CASSSRSYEQYF.

This chain connects TRBV10-3 to TRBJ2-1; D is possibly TRBD2 (6 bases). From germline, CDR1 is ENHRY and CDR2 SYGVKD. This CDR3 contains 15 residues. With 5 bases removed from V and 4 bases from J, the gap between germline ends came to 15 bases. The CDR3 bases are TGTGCCATCAGTAACCGCCGGGACTCTTACAATGAGCAGTTCTTC. Amino acids: CAISNRRDSYNEQFF.

The chain recombines TRBV5-8 with TRBJ2-1, with D perhaps matching TRBD2 (5 bases). From germline, CDR1 is SGHTS and CDR2 YDEGEE. Deletions cut 1 base from V and 7 bases from J, with 12 bases between. The CDR3 is 14 residues long. Here the CDR3 reads CASSLSMRGNEQFF. The CDR3 DNA follows: TGTGCCAGCAGCTTGAGTATGCGAGGGAATGAGCAGTTCTTC. The whole variable domain, remainder taken from reference TRBV5-8 and TRBJ2-1, is EAGVTQSPTHLIKTRGQQATLRCSPISGHTSVYWYQQALGLGLQFLLWYDEGEERNRGNFPPRFSGRQFPNYSSELNVNALELEDSALYLCASSLSMRGNEQFFGPGTRLTVL.

The chain recombines TRBV28 with TRBJ1-3, with D unclear. The CDR3 is 13 amino acids. V was trimmed by 7 bases and J by 4 bases, leaving 11 bases between them. Germline V CDR1 and CDR2: MDHEN, SYDVKM. Here the CDR3 reads CASIRFLGNTIYF. CDR3 DNA: TGTGCCAGCATTCGTTTTTTAGGAAACACCATATATTTT. Using reference TRBV28 and TRBJ1-3 for the parts outside the CDR3, the full variable domain is DVKVTQSSRYLVKRTGEKVFLECVQDMDHENMFWYRQDPGLGLRLIYFSYDVKMKEKGDIPEGYSVSREKKERFSLILESASTNQTSMYLCASIRFLGNTIYFGEGSWLTVV.

The chain uses TRBV29-1 and TRBJ2-2; possibly TRBD1 for D (6 bases). Germline values: CDR1 SQVTM, CDR2 ANQGSEA. Trimming removed 4 bases at V and 3 bases at J, with 18 bases between. This CDR3 spans 16 amino acids. The CDR3 nucleotides read TGCAGCGTTGGAGGGGGTGAAGACCTCTACACCGGGGAGCTGTTTTTT. The encoded protein is CSVGGGEDLYTGELFF.

The V call is TRBV15, the J call TRBJ2-1; D gene uncertain. V was trimmed by 4 bases and J by 10 bases, leaving 17 bases between them. In germline, CDR1 is LNHNV, CDR2 YYDKDF (reference sequence). CDR3 length: 14 residues. CDR3 region: CATSIGIGSEEQFF. The CDR3 bases are TGTGCCACCAGCATCGGTATTGGCAGCGAAGAGCAGTTCTTC.

The gene calls are TRBV3-1 (or the pseudogene TRBV3-2) and TRBJ2-7; possible D gene TRBD1, 5 bases. Trimming pared 0 bases from V and 12 bases from J, leaving 21 bases between. Germline-derived CDR1 and CDR2 are LGHDT and YNNKEL (reference sequence). The CDR3 is made up of 15 amino acids. The CDR3 DNA reads as TGTGCCAGCAGCCAAGAGGGGCAGGGAACCTTCTTGCGGTACTTC. It yields the protein CASSQEGQGTFLRYF.

This chain links TRBV15 with TRBJ1-3; D call uncertain. The CDR3 consists of 16 residues. Germline-derived CDR1 and CDR2 are LNHNV and YYDKDF (reference sequence). V lost 3 bases and J lost 0, with 12 bases in between. The DNA of the CDR3 is TGTGCCACCAGCAGCCCGACCGGAGGCTCTGGAAACACCATATATTTT. Encoded protein: CATSSPTGGSGNTIYF.

The chain's CDR3 is CASSQAGSGTEAFF. The CDR3 nucleotides read TGTGCCAGCAGCCAAGCGGGGAGCGGCACTGAAGCTTTCTTT. The V gene is TRBV3-1 (or the pseudogene TRBV3-2), the J gene TRBJ1-1; no reliable D call. V was shortened by 1 base and J by 4 bases, with 10 bases between the two germline ends. Germline V lookup: CDR1 LGHDT, CDR2 YNNKEL (reference sequence). The CDR3 is 14 amino acids.

The chain is built from TRBV2 and TRBJ2-3; 8 bases line up with TRBD1. The CDR3 has 14 amino acids. The J segment lost 2 bases and the V segment lost 3 bases, leaving 1 base of the junction unmatched. Per germline, CDR1 SNHLY and CDR2 FYNNEI. This CDR3 reads CASSEDRVTDTQYF. The CDR3 DNA is TGTGCCAGCAGTGAGGACAGGGTCACAGATACGCAGTATTTT.

The rearrangement joins TRBV5-1 to TRBJ2-1; 8 bases match TRBD1. Losses at the gene ends were 0 bases for V and 4 bases for J; bases not matched to a gene: 0. Germline V lookup: CDR1 SGHRS, CDR2 YFSETQ. The CDR3 length is 14 residues. CDR3: CASSLDRGYNEQFF. The CDR3, as DNA: TGCGCCAGCAGCTTGGACAGGGGGTACAATGAGCAGTTCTTC.

V usage is TRBV5-1 and J usage is TRBJ2-3; 8 bases are shared with TRBD1. There are 15 residues in the CDR3. V shed 6 bases, J shed 6 bases, and the junction held 12 bases outside the gene matches. Germline assignment: CDR1 SGHRS and CDR2 YFSETQ. CDR3 coding DNA: TGCGCCAGCACCTCGTCCGGGACAGGTCACGATACGCAGTATTTT. As protein: CASTSSGTGHDTQYF. Looking up the rest from reference TRBV5-1 and TRBJ2-3 gives the full variable domain: KAGVTQTPRYLIKTRGQQVTLSCSPISGHRSVSWYQQTPGQGLQFLFEYFSETQRNKGNFPGRFSGRQFSNSRSEMNVSTLELGDSALYLCASTSSGTGHDTQYFGPGTRLTVL.